This is a list of T cell receptor beta chains from one sample in a study of blood T cell repertoires in COVID-19. The table came from immunoSEQ multiplex PCR; TCRdb's copy has only in-frame clones and leaves some out. The sample carries about 180,000 clones, around 88% recorded once. Input material: peripheral blood. These receptors all come from a young woman with acute or convalescent COVID-19. Both conserved end residues are part of each CDR3. The D gene is left open where the match is weak. Clone size is given for some rows only: seen once, a few or many times, or a class if the clone is expanded.

v_call	clone_size	cdr3_length	j_call	d_call	cdr3_nt	cdr3_aa
TRBV5-1	.	16	TRBJ2-2	TRBD2	TGCGCCAGCAGCTTGGGTGCCGGACTAGCCGGGGGGGAGCTGTTTTTT	CASSLGAGLAGGELFF
TRBV30	.	13	TRBJ1-4	.	TGTGCCTACACCCGAACATACAATGAAAAACTGTTTTTT	CAYTRTYNEKLFF
TRBV18	.	14	TRBJ2-7	.	TGTGCCAGCTCACCAAATAGGGGCATCGACGAGCAGTACTTC	CASSPNRGIDEQYF
TRBV28	.	14	TRBJ2-7	.	TGTGCCAGCAGTTTATGGCTAGAGCCCTACGAGCAGTACTTC	CASSLWLEPYEQYF
TRBV19	.	15	TRBJ1-5	TRBD1	TGTGCCAGTAGTCCCCTTGACAGGGACGACCGGCCCCAGCATTTT	CASSPLDRDDRPQHF
TRBV28	.	12	TRBJ1-3	.	TGTGCCAGCAGTTCGGACAGAAACACCATATATTTT	CASSSDRNTIYF
TRBV6-6	.	14	TRBJ2-5	TRBD2	TGTGCCAGCATGATAGCGGGAGTTCAAGAGACCCAGTACTTC	CASMIAGVQETQYF
TRBV5-5	.	14	TRBJ2-7	.	TGTGCCAGCAGCTTAGAGATAGTGGCCTACGAGCAGTACTTC	CASSLEIVAYEQYF
TRBV7-9	.	16	TRBJ2-3	TRBD2	TGTGCCAGCAGCTTGTGGTTTAGCGGGAGGGGAGATACGCAGTATTTT	CASSLWFSGRGDTQYF
TRBV3-1/TRBV3-2	.	18	TRBJ2-4	TRBD2	TGTGCCAGCAGCTCTCCGACTAGCGGGAAATCCTTCAGGAACATTCAGTACTTC	CASSSPTSGKSFRNIQYF
TRBV6-1	few	14	TRBJ2-3	.	TGTGCCAGCAGTGAGGGACTGTACACAGATACGCAGTATTTT	CASSEGLYTDTQYF
TRBV6-1	.	15	TRBJ2-5	TRBD2	TGTGCCAGCAGTGAATCGAGGACTAGCTGGGAGACCCAGTACTTC	CASSESRTSWETQYF
TRBV3-1/TRBV3-2	.	14	TRBJ2-3	TRBD2	TGTGCCAGCAGAGTTAGCGGGAGCACAGATACGCAGTATTTT	CASRVSGSTDTQYF
TRBV23-1	.	17	TRBJ2-3	TRBD2	TGCGCCAGCAGCGTCCTCTTAGCGGGACGAGTCACAGATACGCAGTATTTT	CASSVLLAGRVTDTQYF
TRBV7-9	.	13	TRBJ1-1	.	TGTGCCAGCAGCTTACAGGCGAACACTGAAGCTTTCTTT	CASSLQANTEAFF
TRBV28	.	15	TRBJ2-7	TRBD2	TGTGCCAGCAGTTTCGAGGGACTAGCGGGAAGCGAGCAGTACTTC	CASSFEGLAGSEQYF
TRBV6-5	.	13	TRBJ2-7	.	TGTGCCAGTAACCGGGATCTTACCGGGGAGCAGTACTTC	CASNRDLTGEQYF
TRBV20-1	.	15	TRBJ2-3	TRBD2	TGCAGTGCTAGTGGGCTAGCGGGCCCCACAGATACGCAGTATTTT	CSASGLAGPTDTQYF
TRBV7-2	.	13	TRBJ2-3	TRBD1	TGTGCCAGCACCAGGGGGCGGATAGATACGCAGTATTTT	CASTRGRIDTQYF
TRBV7-2	.	13	TRBJ2-1	.	TGTGCCAGCAGCTTAGTCGCTAATAATGAGCAGTTCTTC	CASSLVANNEQFF
TRBV12-3/TRBV12-4	.	12	TRBJ2-7	TRBD1	TGTGCCAGCAACCGAGGGGGCGGGGAGCAGTACTTC	CASNRGGGEQYF
TRBV6-5	.	14	TRBJ1-3	.	TGTGCCAGCAGTTACTCGTTCGTCGGGAACACCATATATTTT	CASSYSFVGNTIYF
TRBV5-1	.	13	TRBJ1-2	.	TGCGCCAGCACAGGGGACCCGCTCTATGGCTACACCTTC	CASTGDPLYGYTF
TRBV30	.	13	TRBJ2-7	TRBD2	TGTGCCTGGAGTGCGGCGAGCGGGATTGCGCAGTACTTC	CAWSAASGIAQYF
TRBV29-1	.	15	TRBJ2-1	.	TGCAGCGCCGGGGGTGGCGCCAGCTCCTACAATGAGCAGTTCTTC	CSAGGGASSYNEQFF
TRBV7-8	.	13	TRBJ1-6	.	TGTGCCAGCAGCTCTCGCGATTATTCACCCCTCCACTTT	CASSSRDYSPLHF
TRBV19	once	16	TRBJ2-2	.	TGTGCCAGTAGTATAGAGCAGGAGGCGAACACCGGGGAGCTGTTTTTT	CASSIEQEANTGELFF
TRBV28	.	12	TRBJ1-5	.	TGTGCCAGCGGCGGGCCGCACGAGCCCCAGCATTTT	CASGGPHEPQHF
TRBV6-5	.	11	TRBJ1-3	TRBD1	TGTGCCACAAAACAGGGGGACACCATATATTTT	CATKQGDTIYF
TRBV7-7	.	16	TRBJ2-1	TRBD2	TGTGCTAGCAGCCCCTCCTACGGGGCGGGGGTTAATGAGCAGTTCTTC	CASSPSYGAGVNEQFF
TRBV7-2	.	14	TRBJ2-1	TRBD1	TGTGCCAGCAGCCGTCGGGACAGGGGTTATGAGCAGTTCTTC	CASSRRDRGYEQFF
TRBV2	.	13	TRBJ2-7	.	TGTGCCAGCACTAGCGCCCTAGCCTACGAGCAGTACTTC	CASTSALAYEQYF
TRBV11-2	few	12	TRBJ1-2	.	TGTGCCAGCAGCTCGGCCGGGGGTGGCTACACCTTC	CASSSAGGGYTF
TRBV4-1	few	14	TRBJ2-1	.	TGCGCCAGCAGCCGCATCGGGGGTTACAATGAGCAGTTCTTC	CASSRIGGYNEQFF
TRBV4-1	once	13	TRBJ2-1	.	TGCGCCAGCAGCCAAGATCCCCCCTATGAGCAGTTCTTC	CASSQDPPYEQFF
TRBV12-3/TRBV12-4	.	13	TRBJ2-3	.	TGTGCCAGCAGTTTCCCAGAGGGAGATACGCAGTATTTT	CASSFPEGDTQYF
TRBV28	.	13	TRBJ2-2	TRBD1	TGTGCCACGGACAGGTCGGACACCGGGGAGCTGTTTTTT	CATDRSDTGELFF
TRBV9	.	13	TRBJ2-1	TRBD2	TGTGCCTCGACGGCTAGCGGACATAATGAGCAGTTCTTC	CASTASGHNEQFF
TRBV2	.	15	TRBJ2-5	TRBD1	TGTGCCATTCCAGGGGGACCTTTGGGGGAAGAGACCCAGTACTTC	CAIPGGPLGEETQYF
TRBV10-3	once	12	TRBJ1-1	.	TGTGCCATCAGTGAGGGGAGGGGCTGGGCTTTCTTT	CAISEGRGWAFF
TRBV6-5	.	15	TRBJ2-2	TRBD1	TGTGCCAGCAGACCAACGACAGGGTATACCGGGGAGCTGTTTTTT	CASRPTTGYTGELFF
TRBV10-1	few	16	TRBJ2-3	TRBD2	TGCGCCAGCAGTGAATCGGGAGCGGGAGTTGCAGATACGCAGTATTTT	CASSESGAGVADTQYF